This T cell receptor beta chain was captured in a study of OX40 agonist ivuxolimab in advanced cancers. Germline V gene sequence: CDR1 SGHRS, CDR2 YFSETQ. The CDR3 consists of 14 residues. The J segment lost 3 bases and the V segment lost 5 bases, leaving 4 bases of the junction unmatched. Profiling relied on immunoSEQ multiplex PCR, and the TCRdb table lists in-frame clones only, not all of them. The sample holds over 40,000 clones, about 85% seen once. The TCR originated in an adult with an advanced solid tumor such as melanoma, head and neck, liver or kidney cancer. The chain joins TRBV5-1 to TRBJ2-7; 11 bases match TRBD1. The material was CD4+ or CD8+ T cells sorted from blood, obtained in a trial of the OX40 agonist ivuxolimab. The CDR3 DNA sequence: TGCGCCAGCAGATCCGGGACAGGGGGCTACGAGCAGTACTTC. This gives the protein CASRSGTGGYEQYF. Looking up the rest from reference TRBV5-1 and TRBJ2-7 gives the full variable domain: KAGVTQTPRYLIKTRGQQVTLSCSPISGHRSVSWYQQTPGQGLQFLFEYFSETQRNKGNFPGRFSGRQFSNSRSEMNVSTLELGDSALYLCASRSGTGGYEQYFGPGTRLTVT.